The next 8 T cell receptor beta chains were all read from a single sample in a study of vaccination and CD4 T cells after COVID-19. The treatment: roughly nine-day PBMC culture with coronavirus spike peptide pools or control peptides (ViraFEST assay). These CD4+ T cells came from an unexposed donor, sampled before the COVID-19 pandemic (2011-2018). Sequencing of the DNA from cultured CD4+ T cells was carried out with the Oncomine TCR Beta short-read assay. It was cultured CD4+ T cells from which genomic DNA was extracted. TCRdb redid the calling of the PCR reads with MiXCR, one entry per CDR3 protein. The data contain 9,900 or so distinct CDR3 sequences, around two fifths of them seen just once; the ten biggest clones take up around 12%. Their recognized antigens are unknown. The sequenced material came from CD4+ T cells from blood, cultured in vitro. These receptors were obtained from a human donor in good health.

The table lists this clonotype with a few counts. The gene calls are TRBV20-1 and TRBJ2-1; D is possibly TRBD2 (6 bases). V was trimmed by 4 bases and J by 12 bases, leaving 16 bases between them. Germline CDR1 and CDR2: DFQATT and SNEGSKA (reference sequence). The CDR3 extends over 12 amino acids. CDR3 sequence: CSAIRDLTGQFF. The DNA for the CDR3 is TGCAGTGCTATCCGGGACTTAACGGGGCAGTTCTTC.

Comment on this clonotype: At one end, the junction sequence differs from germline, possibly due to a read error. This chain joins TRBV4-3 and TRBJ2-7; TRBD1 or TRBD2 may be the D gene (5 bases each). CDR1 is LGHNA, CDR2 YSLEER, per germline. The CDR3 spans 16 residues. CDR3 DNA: TGCGACAGCAGCCAAGATCTCGCAGGGACCCCCTACGAGCAGTACTTC. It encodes CDSSQDLAGTPYEQYF.

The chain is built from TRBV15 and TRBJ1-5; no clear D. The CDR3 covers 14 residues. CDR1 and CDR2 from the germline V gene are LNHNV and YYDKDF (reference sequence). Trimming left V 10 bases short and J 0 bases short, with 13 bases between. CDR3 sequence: CAIGDRSSNQPQHF. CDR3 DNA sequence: TGTGCCATCGGAGATCGGAGTAGCAATCAGCCCCAGCATTTT.

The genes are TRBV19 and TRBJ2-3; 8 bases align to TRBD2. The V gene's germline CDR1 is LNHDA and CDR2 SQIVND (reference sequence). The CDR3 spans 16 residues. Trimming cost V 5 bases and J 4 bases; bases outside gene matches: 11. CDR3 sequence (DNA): TGTGCCAGTAGTCTGGGGGTCAGCGGGAGCCCAGATACGCAGTATTTT. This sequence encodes CASSLGVSGSPDTQYF.

CDR3 DNA: TGTGCCAGCACCCTAAGGCAGGGTTACGAGCAGTACTTC. This codes for CASTLRQGYEQYF. This sequence joins TRBV6-2 or TRBV6-3 and TRBJ2-7; possibly TRBD1 for D (5 bases). Germline V gene sequence: CDR1 MNHEY, CDR2 SVGEGT. V dropped 7 bases and J dropped 4 bases, with 14 bases sitting between them. This CDR3 is built from 13 residues.

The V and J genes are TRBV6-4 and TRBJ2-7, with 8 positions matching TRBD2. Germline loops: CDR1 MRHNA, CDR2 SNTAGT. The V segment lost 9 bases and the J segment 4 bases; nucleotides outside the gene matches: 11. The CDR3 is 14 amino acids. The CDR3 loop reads CARRSSGRMYEQYF. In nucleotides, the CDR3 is TGTGCCAGACGATCTAGCGGGCGGATGTACGAGCAGTACTTC.

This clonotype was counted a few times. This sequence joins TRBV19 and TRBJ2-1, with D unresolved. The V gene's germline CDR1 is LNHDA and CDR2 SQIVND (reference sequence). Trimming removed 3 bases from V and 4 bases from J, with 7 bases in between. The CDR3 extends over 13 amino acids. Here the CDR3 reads CASSISWYNEQFF. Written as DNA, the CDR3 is TGTGCCAGTAGTATTAGCTGGTACAATGAGCAGTTCTTC.

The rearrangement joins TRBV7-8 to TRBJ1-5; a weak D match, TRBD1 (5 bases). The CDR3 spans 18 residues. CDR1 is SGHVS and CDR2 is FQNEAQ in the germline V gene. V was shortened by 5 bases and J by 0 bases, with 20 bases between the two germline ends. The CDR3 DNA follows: TGTGCCAGCAGCGTGCTAGTAACAGGCGGGATTAGCAATCAGCCCCAGCATTTT. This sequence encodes CASSVLVTGGISNQPQHF.